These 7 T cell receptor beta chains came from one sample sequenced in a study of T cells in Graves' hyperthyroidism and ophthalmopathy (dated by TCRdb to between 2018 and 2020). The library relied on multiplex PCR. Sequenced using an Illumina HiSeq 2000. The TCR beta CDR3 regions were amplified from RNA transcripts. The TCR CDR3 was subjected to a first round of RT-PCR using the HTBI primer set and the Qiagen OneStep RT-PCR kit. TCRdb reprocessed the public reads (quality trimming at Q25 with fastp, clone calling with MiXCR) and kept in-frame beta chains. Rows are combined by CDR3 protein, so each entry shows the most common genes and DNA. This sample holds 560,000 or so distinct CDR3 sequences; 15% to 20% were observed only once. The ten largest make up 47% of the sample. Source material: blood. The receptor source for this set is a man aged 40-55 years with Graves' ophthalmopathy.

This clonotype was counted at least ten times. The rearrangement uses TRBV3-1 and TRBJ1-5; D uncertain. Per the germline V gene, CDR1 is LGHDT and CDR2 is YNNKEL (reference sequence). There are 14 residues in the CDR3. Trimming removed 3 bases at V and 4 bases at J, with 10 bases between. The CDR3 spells CASSQEGFNQPQHF. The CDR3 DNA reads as TGTGCCAGCAGCCAGGAGGGATTTAATCAGCCCCAGCATTTT.

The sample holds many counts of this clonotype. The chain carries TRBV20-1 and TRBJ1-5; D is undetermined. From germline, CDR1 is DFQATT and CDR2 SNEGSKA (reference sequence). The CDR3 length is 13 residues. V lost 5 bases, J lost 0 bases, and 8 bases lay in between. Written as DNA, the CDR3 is TGCAGTGCTTGGGGAGGTAGCAATCAGCCCCAGCATTTT. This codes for CSAWGGSNQPQHF.

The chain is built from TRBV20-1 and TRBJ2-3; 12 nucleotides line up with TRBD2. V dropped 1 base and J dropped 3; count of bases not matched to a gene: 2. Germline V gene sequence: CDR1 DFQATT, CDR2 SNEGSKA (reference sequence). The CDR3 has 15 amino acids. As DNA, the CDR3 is TGCAGTGCTAGAGCACTAGCGGGAGGAACAGATACGCAGTATTTT. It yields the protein CSARALAGGTDTQYF.

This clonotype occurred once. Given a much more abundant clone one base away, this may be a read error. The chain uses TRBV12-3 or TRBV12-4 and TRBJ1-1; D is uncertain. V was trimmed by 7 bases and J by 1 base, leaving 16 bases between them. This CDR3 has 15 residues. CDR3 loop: CASNLNGNTNTEAFF. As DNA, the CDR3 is TGTGCCAGCAATTTGAATGGGAACACGAACACTGAAGCTTTCTTT.

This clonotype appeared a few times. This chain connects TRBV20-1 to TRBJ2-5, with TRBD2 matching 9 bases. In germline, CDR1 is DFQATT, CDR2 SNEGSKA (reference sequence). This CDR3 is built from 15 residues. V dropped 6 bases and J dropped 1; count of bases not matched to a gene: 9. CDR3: CSAPRPSGVQETQYF. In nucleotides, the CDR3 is TGCAGTGCCCCCAGGCCTAGCGGGGTCCAAGAGACCCAGTACTTC.

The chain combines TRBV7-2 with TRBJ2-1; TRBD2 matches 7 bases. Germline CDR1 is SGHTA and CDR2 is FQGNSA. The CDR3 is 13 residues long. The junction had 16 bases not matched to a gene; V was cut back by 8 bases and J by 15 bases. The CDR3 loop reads CASGRREEGRWFF. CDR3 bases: TGTGCCAGCGGAAGACGGGAGGAGGGGAGGTGGTTCTTC. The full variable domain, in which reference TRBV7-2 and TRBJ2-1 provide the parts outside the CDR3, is GAGVSQSPSNKVTEKGKDVELRCDPISGHTALYWYRQSLGQGLEFLIYFQGNSAPDKSGLPSDRFSAERTGGSVSTLTIQRTQQEDSAVYLCASGRREEGRWFFGPGTRLTVL.

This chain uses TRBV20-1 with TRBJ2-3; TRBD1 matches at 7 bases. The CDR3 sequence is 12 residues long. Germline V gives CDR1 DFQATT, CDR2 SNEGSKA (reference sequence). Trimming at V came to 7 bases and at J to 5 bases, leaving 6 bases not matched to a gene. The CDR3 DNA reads TGCAGTGGGAACAGGGGAAGAGATACGCAGTATTTT. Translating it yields CSGNRGRDTQYF.